This is a list of T cell receptor beta chains from one sample in a study of T cells in Graves' hyperthyroidism and ophthalmopathy. TCRdb reprocessed the multiplex PCR reads with MiXCR, giving one entry per CDR3 protein. There are about 500,000 distinct CDR3 sequences in the sample; roughly a sixth occur only once, and 15% to 20% lies in the top ten. The sample comprised blood. These receptors originate from a young woman with Graves' hyperthyroidism. Each CDR3 is given with its conserved first and last residue. A D gene is named only where the DNA matches it firmly. Size is stated for part of the rows, as once, few or many counts, or as a class when the clone is expanded.

CDR3	DNA	length	D	J	size	V
CASSPRTSGVEQFF	TGTGCCAGCAGTCCTCGGACTAGCGGAGTCGAGCAGTTCTTC	14	TRBD2	TRBJ2-1	many	TRBV12-3/TRBV12-4
CASSLWARGANTDTQYF	TGTGCCAGCAGCTTATGGGCCCGGGGAGCGAACACAGATACGCAGTATTTT	17	-	TRBJ2-3	many	TRBV7-2
CASSPHRNEKLFF	TGTGCCAGCAGCCCTCACAGGAATGAAAAACTGTTTTTT	13	-	TRBJ1-4	few	TRBV9
CASIPGGSNTGELFF	TGTGCCAGCATCCCGGGGGGCTCGAACACCGGGGAGCTGTTTTTT	15	-	TRBJ2-2	-	TRBV7-2
CASSQRDRGFRTDTQYF	TGTGCCAGCAGCCAAAGGGACAGGGGTTTCAGGACAGATACGCAGTATTTT	17	TRBD1	TRBJ2-3	many	TRBV2
CASSSGLAGTDEQFF	TGTGCCAGCAGCTCGGGACTAGCGGGAACAGATGAGCAGTTCTTC	15	TRBD2	TRBJ2-1	many	TRBV11-1
CASQEPGQAEAFF	TGCGCCAGTCAAGAACCTGGACAAGCTGAAGCTTTCTTT	13	-	TRBJ1-1	many	TRBV10-1
CASSLGPTTNEKLFF	TGTGCCAGCAGCTTAGGCCCCACAACTAATGAAAAACTGTTTTTT	15	-	TRBJ1-4	many	TRBV11-2
CASSFNQGSFSYNEQFF	TGTGCCAGCAGTTTTAATCAGGGGTCCTTCTCCTACAATGAGCAGTTCTTC	17	-	TRBJ2-1	few	TRBV12-3/TRBV12-4
CSARRTNTEAFF	TGCAGTGCTAGACGCACGAACACTGAAGCTTTCTTT	12	-	TRBJ1-1	many	TRBV20-1
CASGLDFTLETQYF	TGTGCTAGTGGTTTGGACTTTACCCTGGAGACCCAGTACTTC	14	-	TRBJ2-5	few	TRBV12-5
CASSYSTEDPRQYF	TGTGCCAGCAGTTACTCGACCGAGGACCCCCGACAGTACTTC	14	-	TRBJ2-7	-	TRBV6-5
CASSRAGGLSNEQFF	TGTGCCAGCAGCCGAGCGGGGGGTCTGAGCAATGAGCAGTTCTTC	15	TRBD2	TRBJ2-1	many	TRBV7-2
CASSAQDGSYEQYF	TGTGCCAGCAGCGCCCAGGACGGCTCCTACGAGCAGTACTTC	14	-	TRBJ2-7	few	TRBV9
CASSTTGSETQYF	TGTGCCAGCAGTACCACAGGGTCGGAGACCCAGTACTTC	13	-	TRBJ2-5	many	TRBV6-1
CASSLGSDKNIQYF	TGTGCCAGCAGCTTGGGCAGCGACAAAAACATTCAGTACTTC	14	-	TRBJ2-4	many	TRBV13
CASSYPPGRAASTDTQYF	TGTGCCAGCAGTTATCCCCCGGGGAGGGCCGCTAGCACAGATACGCAGTATTTT	18	TRBD2	TRBJ2-3	few	TRBV6-2/TRBV6-3
CSVDGRADSYNEQFF	TGCAGCGTTGATGGAAGAGCGGATTCCTACAATGAGCAGTTCTTC	15	-	TRBJ2-1	-	TRBV29-1
CASSYRWDSGELFF	TGTGCCAGCAGTTACCGCTGGGACTCGGGGGAGCTGTTTTTT	14	-	TRBJ2-2	few	TRBV6-5
CASGAGPSNYGYTF	TGTGCTAGTGGTGCTGGTCCGAGTAACTATGGCTACACCTTC	14	-	TRBJ1-2	few	TRBV12-5
CASTTGGVSGANVLTF	TGTGCCAGTACCACAGGGGGGGTCTCTGGGGCCAACGTCCTGACTTTC	16	-	TRBJ2-6	many	TRBV19
CAWTLGGTGAYEQYF	TGTGCCTGGACCCTGGGTGGGACAGGGGCCTACGAGCAGTACTTC	15	TRBD1	TRBJ2-7	-	TRBV30
CASSLDRQGHNEQFF	TGTGCCAGCAGCTTAGATCGTCAGGGCCACAATGAGCAGTTCTTC	15	-	TRBJ2-1	many	TRBV7-2
CASSQDPTSLGSPLHF	TGCGCCAGCAGCCAAGATCCAACCTCCCTGGGGTCACCCCTCCACTTT	16	-	TRBJ1-6	few	TRBV4-3
CSARSYEATSSEAFF	TGCAGTGCTAGATCGTACGAGGCAACCTCATCTGAAGCTTTCTTT	15	-	TRBJ1-1	many	TRBV20-1
CSARTGNDSPLHF	TGCAGTGCTCGGACAGGGAATGACTCACCCCTCCACTTT	13	TRBD1	TRBJ1-6	many	TRBV20-1
CAKGGDGTYEQYF	TGTGCCAAAGGGGGGGACGGAACCTACGAGCAGTACTTC	13	-	TRBJ2-7	many	TRBV24-1
CASSLSHRLQGETTNEKLFF	TGTGCCAGCAGTTTATCCCACCGATTACAGGGAGAGACAACTAATGAAAAACTGTTTTTT	20	-	TRBJ1-4	few	TRBV28
CASSELTGTGGNEQFF	TGTGCCAGCAGTGAATTGACCGGGACAGGGGGCAATGAGCAGTTCTTC	16	TRBD1	TRBJ2-1	few	TRBV6-1
CASSDQRRTIYEQYF	TGCGCCAGCAGCGATCAGCGAAGAACTATCTACGAGCAGTACTTC	15	-	TRBJ2-7	many	TRBV4-1
CASSEIGTSGNVRETQYF	TGTGCCAGCAGTGAGATTGGGACTAGCGGGAACGTTCGAGAGACCCAGTACTTC	18	TRBD2	TRBJ2-5	-	TRBV2
CASSLGTGRPGYTF	TGCGCCAGCAGCCTCGGGACAGGGCGTCCTGGCTACACCTTC	14	TRBD1	TRBJ1-2	many	TRBV5-1
CASSPPLGWEKLFF	TGTGCCAGCAGTCCACCCCTGGGTTGGGAAAAACTGTTTTTT	14	-	TRBJ1-4	many	TRBV28
CASSPGGGGEQYF	TGCGCCAGCAGCCCCGGGGGGGGGGGAGAGCAGTACTTC	13	TRBD2	TRBJ2-7	few	TRBV4-1
CSAQREGRNEQFF	TGCAGCGCTCAGCGGGAGGGCCGCAATGAGCAGTTCTTC	13	TRBD2	TRBJ2-1	-	TRBV29-1
CASTKTKTAGTQYF	TGTGCCAGCACCAAGACTAAAACGGCCGGGACCCAGTACTTC	14	-	TRBJ2-5	-	TRBV2
CASSRTRQGGQFF	TGTGCCAGCAGCCGAACGCGGCAGGGCGGGCAGTTCTTC	13	-	TRBJ2-1	many	TRBV11-2
CASRGWTSGSGEQFF	TGTGCCAGCAGGGGGTGGACTAGCGGGAGTGGTGAGCAGTTCTTC	15	TRBD2	TRBJ2-1	many	TRBV7-9
CATSRNPQGDTEAFF	TGTGCCACCAGCAGAAACCCTCAGGGGGACACTGAAGCTTTCTTT	15	TRBD1	TRBJ1-1	many	TRBV15
CASTDRRSPTNEKLFF	TGCGCCAGCACTGACAGGCGATCCCCCACTAATGAAAAACTGTTTTTT	16	-	TRBJ1-4	-	TRBV4-1
CASSSRLGAGNSPLHF	TGCGCCAGCAGCTCAAGATTGGGGGCAGGAAATTCACCCCTCCACTTT	16	-	TRBJ1-6	-	TRBV4-3
CASSSLAGLSGGEQFF	TGTGCCAGCAGCTCACTAGCGGGCCTGAGTGGGGGTGAGCAGTTCTTC	16	TRBD2	TRBJ2-1	few	TRBV5-4
CASSLSGAGGSYEQYF	TGTGCCAGCAGCCTCTCTGGCGCCGGAGGCTCCTACGAGCAGTACTTC	16	-	TRBJ2-7	many	TRBV7-2
CSAHSGRYDYTF	TGCAGTGCCCATTCGGGAAGGTATGACTACACCTTC	12	-	TRBJ1-2	-	TRBV20-1